The following is a T cell receptor (beta chain) sequence with its context. Its antigen remains unknown. The data originate from a study of T cell repertoires in cytomegalovirus infection. Turning to the study itself: It was the public TCR beta signatures that indicated both CMV infection and matching HLA type.

The CDR3 is made up of 14 amino acids. The ends were cut back, 5 bases at V and 9 bases at J, with 14 bases in the middle. In germline, CDR1 is SGHVS, CDR2 FNYEAQ. Using its own MiXCR run on the reads, TCRdb lists one record per CDR3 protein. The sample has roughly 120,000 distinct CDR3 sequences, over 30% seen once. This sequence joins TRBV7-6 and TRBJ1-6, with D perhaps TRBD1 (5 bases). This specimen was CD8+ T cells from cultured PBMCs, taken from culture after CMV antigen stimulation. This receptor was obtained from a human donor in good health (CMV status not recorded). Some clones in this sample may be carry-over from other donors' samples. CDR3 DNA sequence: TGTGCCAGCAGCCGTGGGGGACGGGGTTCACCCCTCCACTTT. It encodes CASSRGGRGSPLHF.